The 29 T cell receptor beta chains below come from one sample, sequenced in a study of shared clonotypes between healthy human individuals. This table comes from immunoSEQ multiplex PCR, and its TCRdb copy is limited to in-frame clones, with some not included. The sample has some 2.1 million clones, roughly 94% seen once. Sequenced sample: naive CD4+ T cells sorted from blood. Subset meaning: CD45RA+ positively selected. Every receptor here comes from a man between 18 and 29 years old in good health.

V and J are TRBV12-5 and TRBJ2-7; no firm D call. From germline, CDR1 is LGHNT and CDR2 FRNRAP. CDR3 length equals 17 residues. Deletions cut 7 bases from V and 2 bases from J, with 24 bases between. In DNA form, the CDR3 reads TGTGCTAGTGCCGACGACGGTCGGCGGTCCTATACCTACGAGCAGTACTTC. Its translation: CASADDGRRSYTYEQYF.

The chain combines TRBV18 with TRBJ1-1, with D maybe TRBD1 (5 bases). The germline CDR1 and CDR2 sequences are KGHSH and LQKENI. V was cut by 1 base and J by 7 bases, with 19 bases left in between. This CDR3 has 16 amino acids. CDR3 region: CASSPRQGPGLGEAFF. The CDR3, as DNA: TGTGCCAGCTCACCACGGCAGGGACCTGGGTTGGGTGAAGCTTTCTTT.

This chain connects TRBV10-1 to TRBJ1-1; D remains unclear. The germline V and J ends were trimmed by 4 bases and 1 base, with 4 bases remaining between them. Germline V gene data show CDR1 as WNHNN and CDR2 as SYGVQD (reference sequence). The CDR3 consists of 12 residues. The CDR3 sequence: CASSAANTEAFF. The CDR3 DNA reads TGCGCCAGCAGTGCTGCGAACACTGAAGCTTTCTTT.

This chain links TRBV5-1 with TRBJ2-1; 12 bases agree with TRBD2. Trimming took 1 base from V and 4 from J; bases not matched to a gene: 9. Germline-derived CDR1 and CDR2 are SGHRS and YFSETQ. CDR3 length: 18 residues. CDR3 sequence (DNA): TGCGCCAGCAGCTTGAGGACTAGCGGGAACGTCGGATACAATGAGCAGTTCTTC. Its protein product is CASSLRTSGNVGYNEQFF.

V is TRBV5-4 and J is TRBJ2-2; 9 bases are a match to TRBD1. CDR1 is SGHNT and CDR2 is YYREEE in the germline V gene (reference sequence). This CDR3 contains 16 residues. Trimming at V came to 5 bases and at J to 1 base, leaving 6 bases not matched to a gene. For the CDR3, the DNA is TGTGCCAGCAGTCACCCGGGACAGGGGAACACCGGGGAGCTGTTTTTT. This encodes CASSHPGQGNTGELFF. Variable domain in full (rest from reference TRBV5-4 and TRBJ2-2): ETGVTQSPTHLIKTRGQQVTLRCSSQSGHNTVSWYQQALGQGPQFIFQYYREEENGRGNFPPRFSGLQFPNYSSELNVNALELDDSALYLCASSHPGQGNTGELFFGEGSRLTVL.

The chain uses TRBV6-5 and TRBJ1-5; D remains ambiguous. Germline loops: CDR1 MNHEY, CDR2 SVGAGI. V was shortened by 6 bases and J by 7 bases, with 16 bases between the two germline ends. The CDR3 totals 14 residues. CDR3 DNA: TGTGCCAGCAGGGTTCAGGAGGGTGGACAGCCCCAGCATTTT. Translating gives CASRVQEGGQPQHF.

This clone has just one count. The V call is TRBV21-1, the J call TRBJ1-2. TRBV21-1 is a pseudogene. CDR3 length equals 10 residues. This chain's CDR3 is CASTPGGYTF. CDR3 nucleotides: TGTGCCAGCACCCCGGGGGGCTACACCTTC.

The chain links TRBV27 to TRBJ2-2, with D possibly being TRBD1 (5 bases). The CDR3 has 13 residues. V dropped 5 bases and J dropped 5 bases, with 9 bases sitting between them. Germline loops: CDR1 MNHEY, CDR2 SMNVEV (reference sequence). CDR3: CASSVTVTGELFF. The CDR3, as DNA: TGTGCCAGCAGTGTGACAGTAACCGGGGAGCTGTTTTTT.

V is TRBV5-1 and J is TRBJ2-1; TRBD1 matches at 7 bases. With V trimmed by 4 bases and J by 7 bases, 11 bases remained unmatched. The CDR3 sequence is 15 residues long. CDR1 and CDR2 from the germline V gene are SGHRS and YFSETQ. DNA for the CDR3: TGCGCCAGCAGCACCCGACAGGGCCATACGAATGAGCAGTTCTTC. Residues: CASSTRQGHTNEQFF.

This clone was seen just once. The gene calls are TRBV28 and TRBJ1-5; no firm D call. V was shortened by 5 bases and J by 0 bases, with 29 bases between the two germline ends. Germline values: CDR1 MDHEN, CDR2 SYDVKM. The CDR3 length is 21 residues. The CDR3 protein is CASSLEPTLITTEDSNQPQHF. DNA of the CDR3: TGTGCCAGCAGTCTTGAACCTACACTCATCACTACAGAGGATAGCAATCAGCCCCAGCATTTT.

Only one count was recorded for this clone. The chain links TRBV5-1 to TRBJ1-2, with a weak D call TRBD1 (6 bases). The ends were cut back, 0 bases at V and 4 bases at J, with 10 bases in the middle. The CDR3 is 14 amino acids. Per germline, CDR1 SGHRS and CDR2 YFSETQ. The CDR3 protein is CASSLAKGGYGYTF. The CDR3 coding sequence is TGCGCCAGCAGCTTGGCCAAGGGGGGCTATGGCTACACCTTC.

This rearrangement joins TRBV28 to TRBJ2-7, with D perhaps matching TRBD1 (6 bases). CDR1 is MDHEN and CDR2 is SYDVKM in the germline V gene. V lost 1 base and J lost 3, with 19 bases in between. The CDR3 sequence is 17 residues long. CDR3 residues: CASSLSPDRFSYYEQYF. Written as DNA, the CDR3 is TGTGCCAGCAGTTTATCCCCTGACAGGTTCAGCTACTACGAGCAGTACTTC. Drawing the rest from reference TRBV28 and TRBJ2-7, the complete variable domain is DVKVTQSSRYLVKRTGEKVFLECVQDMDHENMFWYRQDPGLGLRLIYFSYDVKMKEKGDIPEGYSVSREKKERFSLILESASTNQTSMYLCASSLSPDRFSYYEQYFGPGTRLTVT.

The chain combines TRBV5-8 with TRBJ1-6; 8 bases are shared with TRBD1. Germline V gene data show CDR1 as SGHTS and CDR2 as YDEGEE. V gave up 4 bases and J gave up 9 bases; unmatched junction bases: 6. This CDR3 contains 14 residues. The CDR3 DNA follows: TGTGCCAGCAGCCGTGACAGGGGAATTTCACCCCTCCACTTT. Amino acids: CASSRDRGISPLHF. The complete variable domain, with remaining parts taken from reference TRBV5-8 and TRBJ1-6, reads EAGVTQSPTHLIKTRGQQATLRCSPISGHTSVYWYQQALGLGLQFLLWYDEGEERNRGNFPPRFSGRQFPNYSSELNVNALELEDSALYLCASSRDRGISPLHFGNGTRLTVT.

With regard to this clone: Distinct nucleotide sequences in the sample also encode this CDR3. The rearrangement uses TRBV6-5 and TRBJ2-2; the D is unclear. Germline lookup yields CDR1 MNHEY and CDR2 SVGAGI. The CDR3 totals 12 residues. V gave up 5 bases and J gave up 8 bases, with 9 bases separating them. CDR3 in DNA: TGTGCCAGCAGTCAAGCTGGGGGGGAGCTGTTTTTT. This gives the protein CASSQAGGELFF.

The chain links TRBV29-1 to TRBJ1-2; the D gene is possibly TRBD1 (6 bases). The CDR3 has 12 amino acids. Germline V gene data show CDR1 as SQVTM and CDR2 as ANQGSEA. Trimming took 7 bases from V and 6 from J, leaving 15 bases between them. The CDR3 region is CSAFRQEDGYTF. The DNA for the CDR3 is TGCAGCGCCTTCAGACAGGAAGATGGCTACACCTTC.

The chain recombines TRBV4-1 with TRBJ2-5, with D perhaps assigned TRBD1 or TRBD2 (5 bases each). This CDR3 comprises 15 residues. Germline V gene lookup returns CDR1 MGHRA and CDR2 YSYEKL. Trimming removed 3 bases from V and 0 bases from J, with 11 bases in between. The CDR3 sequence: CASSQGTGYQETQYF. CDR3 in DNA: TGCGCCAGCAGCCAGGGGACCGGATACCAAGAGACCCAGTACTTC.

V usage is TRBV27 and J usage is TRBJ1-6, with TRBD1 matching over 7 bases. With 7 bases clipped from V and 7 bases from J, the junction kept 7 bases outside the gene matches. Germline lookup yields CDR1 MNHEY and CDR2 SMNVEV (reference sequence). The CDR3 totals 14 residues. The CDR3 region has the DNA TGTGCCAGCAATAACAGGGGATGGAATTCACCCCTCCACTTT. It specifies CASNNRGWNSPLHF.

The V and J genes are TRBV28 and TRBJ2-7; D unresolved. Trimming removed 5 bases from V and 2 bases from J, with 13 bases in between. Per germline, CDR1 MDHEN and CDR2 SYDVKM. This CDR3 spans 14 amino acids. CDR3 in amino acids: CASSLPVPPYEQYF. CDR3 coding DNA: TGTGCCAGCAGTCTCCCGGTGCCGCCCTACGAGCAGTACTTC. Drawing the rest from reference TRBV28 and TRBJ2-7, the complete variable domain is DVKVTQSSRYLVKRTGEKVFLECVQDMDHENMFWYRQDPGLGLRLIYFSYDVKMKEKGDIPEGYSVSREKKERFSLILESASTNQTSMYLCASSLPVPPYEQYFGPGTRLTVT.

V is TRBV5-6 and J is TRBJ2-6, with unresolved D. Germline-derived CDR1 and CDR2 are SGHDT and YYEEEE. Deletions cut 4 bases from V and 0 bases from J, with 11 bases between. CDR3 length equals 16 residues. The CDR3 loop is CASSPFGVSGANVLTF. Written as DNA, the CDR3 is TGTGCCAGCAGCCCCTTTGGGGTCTCTGGGGCCAACGTCCTGACTTTC.

The V call is TRBV2, the J call TRBJ2-3; 10 nucleotides align to TRBD2. The CDR3 loop spans 12 amino acids. Germline-derived CDR1 and CDR2 are SNHLY and FYNNEI. The V and J ends lost 3 bases and 14 bases, in that order; junction bases with no gene match: 5. CDR3 nucleotides: TGTGCCAGCAGTGATTGGGAGCGGGAGGGGTATTTT. Its translation is CASSDWEREGYF.

This clone has just one count. This chain connects TRBV19 to TRBJ2-5; the D gene could be TRBD1 or TRBD2 (5 bases each). Between the trimmed V and J ends, which lost 6 bases and 2 bases, there was a span of 13 bases. CDR3 length: 14 residues. Germline V gene data show CDR1 as LNHDA and CDR2 as SQIVND (reference sequence). The CDR3 loop reads CASSRGPPQETQYF. The CDR3 DNA is TGTGCCAGTAGCCGGGGACCGCCTCAAGAGACCCAGTACTTC.

This chain uses TRBV5-6 with TRBJ2-4, with 9 nucleotides matching TRBD2. The CDR3 is made up of 16 amino acids. The V gene's germline CDR1 is SGHDT and CDR2 YYEEEE. V gave up 4 bases and J gave up 7 bases; unmatched junction bases: 12. Written as DNA, the CDR3 is TGTGCCAGCAGCCCGCGCGCTCCGGGACTAGCTAACATTCAGTACTTC. Amino acids: CASSPRAPGLANIQYF.

This chain links TRBV5-1 with TRBJ2-2; possible D gene TRBD2, 5 bases. CDR3 length: 15 residues. Germline assignment: CDR1 SGHRS and CDR2 YFSETQ. The V end lost 2 bases, the J end lost 0 bases, and 8 bases lay between the germline ends. CDR3 bases: TGCGCCAGCAGCTTCGGGGAGCCGAACACCGGGGAGCTGTTTTTT. Protein product: CASSFGEPNTGELFF.

V usage is TRBV4-3 and J usage is TRBJ2-7, with unresolved D. The CDR3 is 13 amino acids. The germline V gene encodes CDR1 LGHNA and CDR2 YSLEER. The V gene lost 0 bases and the J gene lost 4 bases, with 7 bases spanning the gap. This CDR3 reads CASSQDVSYEQYF. CDR3 in DNA: TGCGCCAGCAGCCAAGACGTTAGTTACGAGCAGTACTTC.

This clone was detected only once. V is TRBV5-4 and J is TRBJ2-5; weak D call: TRBD1 (6 bases). The V end lost 4 bases, the J end lost 5 bases, and 15 bases lay between the germline ends. Germline lookup yields CDR1 SGHNT and CDR2 YYREEE (reference sequence). The CDR3 contains 14 residues. The CDR3 sequence is CASSLVSQGETQYF. The CDR3 coding sequence is TGTGCCAGCAGCCTCGTAAGTCAGGGGGAGACCCAGTACTTC.

The chain carries TRBV5-3 and TRBJ1-1; no firm D call. TRBV5-3 is annotated as an ORF whose role is uncertain. V dropped 3 bases and J dropped 1 base, with 10 bases sitting between them. The CDR3 loop spans 14 amino acids. CDR3 loop: CARSCQRSNTEAFF. The DNA of the CDR3 is TGTGCCAGAAGCTGCCAAAGGTCGAACACTGAAGCTTTCTTT.

The chain links TRBV9 to TRBJ2-2; D assignment may be TRBD1 or TRBD2 (5 bases each). Trimming shortened V by 1 base and J by 2 bases, and 12 bases separated the two germline ends. Germline CDR1 SGDLS, CDR2 YYNGEE. The CDR3 runs 16 residues. CDR3 residues: CASSVTGQTNTGELFF. In nucleotides, the CDR3 is TGTGCCAGCAGCGTAACGGGGCAGACCAACACCGGGGAGCTGTTTTTT.

The V call is TRBV18, the J call TRBJ2-7; no firm D call. The CDR3 covers 17 residues. V lost 2 bases to trimming and J lost 0 bases, with 17 bases between them. Germline CDR1 and CDR2: KGHSH and LQKENI. This CDR3 reads CASSPGMIQRSSYEQYF. CDR3 DNA sequence: TGTGCCAGCTCACCAGGAATGATCCAAAGAAGCTCCTACGAGCAGTACTTC.

The table lists this clone with a count of one. The sample holds other DNA sequences that translate to the same CDR3. CDR3 sequence reads: CASSSPGGGSYEQYF. The CDR3 DNA sequence: TGTGCCAGCAGTTCCCCGGGGGGCGGATCCTACGAGCAGTACTTC. The V and J genes are TRBV28 and TRBJ2-7, with a possible D match to TRBD2 (7 bases). V gave up 4 bases and J gave up 1 base, with 14 bases separating them. This CDR3 region has 15 residues. Per germline, CDR1 MDHEN and CDR2 SYDVKM.